This T cell receptor (beta chain) was sequenced in a study of CD8+ T cells in alopecia areata. Study context: C3H/HeJ donors aged about 6-13 months with spontaneous alopecia supplied skin grafted onto approximately 6-10-week-old female C3H/HeJ mice. Whole-study findings and limits: Patients displayed less clarity in TCR sharing than mice, a finding possibly related to HLA. It was lesional scalp, especially alopecia totalis/universalis, that showed higher clonality than normal scalp.

Germline lookup yields CDR1 NSHNY and CDR2 SYGAGN. CDR3 length: 15 residues. Trimming took off 3 bases at V and 1 base at J, with 13 bases between the two ends. On the basis of CD4, CD8alpha, NKG2D, NKG2ACE and other markers, pooled cutaneous lymph node cells were sorted. The sequencing template was cDNA reverse transcribed from extracted RNA. The protocol was immunoSEQ multiplex PCR, while the TCRdb copy is restricted to in-frame clones and leaves out a portion. The specimen gives 200,000 to 300,000 clones without singletons; the ten biggest hold 1.2%. In this sample, this clone turned up a few times. What it recognizes is unknown. Gene names follow the mouse nomenclature. The read ends 4 residues before the CDR3 terminus; that terminus is restored from the germline J gene.

The chain links TRBV13-1 to TRBJ1-1; tentatively, D is TRBD1 (6 bases). The sequenced sample was CD4+ T cells sorted from a lymph node. This TCR was sampled from a C3H/HeJ mouse with alopecia areata. For this strain, the MHC haplotype corresponds to H2-k. CDR3 sequence: CASSGHRDKNTEVFF. CDR3 DNA (partial): TGTGCCAGCAGTGGCCACCGGGACAAAAACACA.